This TCR beta chain came from a study of identical twins. Broader study findings: The authors drew conclusions from cross-sectional statistical analysis rather than following the same donors.

TCRdb fed the 5' RACE reads into MiXCR, producing one record per CDR3 protein. This table has roughly 240,000 distinct CDR3 sequences, 5.5% to 7% appearing once. This clonotype was recorded at least ten times. Its cognate antigen is unknown. Germline V gene lookup returns CDR1 SQVTM and CDR2 ANQGSEA. V was shortened by 5 bases and J by 4 bases, with 11 bases between the two germline ends. The CDR3 consists of 13 residues. The same data also went into a second study, on yellow fever vaccine responses in identical twins.

The sample was memory (CD45RO+) T cells sorted from blood. The receptor comes from a woman aged 18-35 years in good health. The V and J genes are TRBV29-1 and TRBJ1-4; no definite D call. The CDR3 DNA follows: TGCAGCGTTTTAGGCAGTGATAATGAAAAACTGTTTTTT. Translation: CSVLGSDNEKLFF.